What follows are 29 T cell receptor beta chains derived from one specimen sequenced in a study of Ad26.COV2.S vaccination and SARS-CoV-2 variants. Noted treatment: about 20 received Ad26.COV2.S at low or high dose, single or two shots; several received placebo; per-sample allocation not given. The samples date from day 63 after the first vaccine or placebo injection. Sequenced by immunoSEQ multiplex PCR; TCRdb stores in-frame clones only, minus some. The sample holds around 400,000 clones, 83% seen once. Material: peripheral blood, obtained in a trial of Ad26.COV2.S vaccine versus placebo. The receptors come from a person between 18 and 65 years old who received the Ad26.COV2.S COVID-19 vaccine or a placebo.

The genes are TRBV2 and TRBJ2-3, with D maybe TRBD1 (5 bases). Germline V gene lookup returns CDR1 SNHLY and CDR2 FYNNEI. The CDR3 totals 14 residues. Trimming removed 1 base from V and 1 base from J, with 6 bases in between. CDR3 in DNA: TGTGCCAGCAGTGAAGTGACAGGCACAGATACGCAGTATTTT. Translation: CASSEVTGTDTQYF.

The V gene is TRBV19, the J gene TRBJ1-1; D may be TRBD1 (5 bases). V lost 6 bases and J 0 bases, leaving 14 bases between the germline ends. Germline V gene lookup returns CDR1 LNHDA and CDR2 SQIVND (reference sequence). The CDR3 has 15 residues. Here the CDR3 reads CASSETGLMNTEAFF. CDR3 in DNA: TGTGCCAGTAGCGAGACGGGGCTTATGAACACTGAAGCTTTCTTT.

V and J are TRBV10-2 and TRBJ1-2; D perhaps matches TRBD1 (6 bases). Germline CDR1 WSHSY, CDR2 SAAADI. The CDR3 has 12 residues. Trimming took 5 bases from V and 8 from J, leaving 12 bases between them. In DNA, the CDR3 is TGCGCCAGCAGTACAGGGACGGGGGGCTACACCTTC. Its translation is CASSTGTGGYTF.

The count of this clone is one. CDR3 bases: TGTGCCAGCACTATGGACAGGACTATCCCTAGGGAAGCTTTCTTT. It translates to CASTMDRTIPREAFF. The rearrangement uses TRBV2 and TRBJ1-1, with 7 bases aligning to TRBD1. Germline CDR1 is SNHLY and CDR2 is FYNNEI. The CDR3 extends over 15 amino acids. The V segment lost 7 bases and the J segment 8 bases; nucleotides outside the gene matches: 16.

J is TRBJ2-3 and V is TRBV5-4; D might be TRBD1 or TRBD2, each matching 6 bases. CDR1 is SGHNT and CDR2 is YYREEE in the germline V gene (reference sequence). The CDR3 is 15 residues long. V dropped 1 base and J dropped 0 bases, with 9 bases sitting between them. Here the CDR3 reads CASSLSGASTDTQYF. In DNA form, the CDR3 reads TGTGCCAGCAGCTTGTCGGGGGCTAGCACAGATACGCAGTATTTT.

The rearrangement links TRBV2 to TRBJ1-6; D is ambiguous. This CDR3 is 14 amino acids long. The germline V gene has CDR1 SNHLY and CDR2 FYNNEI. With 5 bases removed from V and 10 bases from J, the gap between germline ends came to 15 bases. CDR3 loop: CASSPGMERSPLHF. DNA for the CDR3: TGTGCCAGCAGTCCGGGGATGGAAAGATCACCCCTCCACTTT.

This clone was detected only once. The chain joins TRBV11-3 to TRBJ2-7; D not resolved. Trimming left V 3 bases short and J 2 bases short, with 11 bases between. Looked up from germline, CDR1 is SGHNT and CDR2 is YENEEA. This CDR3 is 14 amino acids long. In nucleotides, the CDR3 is TGTGCCAGCAGCTTGGGTGGCAACACCTACGAGCAGTACTTC. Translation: CASSLGGNTYEQYF. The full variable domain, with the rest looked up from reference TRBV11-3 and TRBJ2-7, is EAGVVQSPRYKIIEKKQPVAFWCNPISGHNTLYWYLQNLGQGPELLIRYENEEAVDDSQLPKDRFSAERLKGVDSTLKIQPAELGDSAVYLCASSLGGNTYEQYFGPGTRLTVT.

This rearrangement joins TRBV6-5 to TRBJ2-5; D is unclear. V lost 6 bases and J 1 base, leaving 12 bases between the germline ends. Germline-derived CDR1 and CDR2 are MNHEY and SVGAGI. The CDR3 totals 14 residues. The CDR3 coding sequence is TGTGCCAGCAGACTCGACGGATTCCAAGAGACCCAGTACTTC. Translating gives CASRLDGFQETQYF.

The CDR3 nucleotides are TGTGCCAGCTCAGTCTTTTGGCTAGCGGGGGGAAGCTCCTACAATGAGCAGTTCTTC. As protein: CASSVFWLAGGSSYNEQFF. The chain recombines TRBV5-6 with TRBJ2-1; 11 bases align to TRBD2. The germline CDR1 and CDR2 sequences are SGHDT and YYEEEE. This CDR3 has 19 residues. The V gene end was trimmed by 7 bases and the J gene end by 0 bases; junction bases not matched to a gene: 15.

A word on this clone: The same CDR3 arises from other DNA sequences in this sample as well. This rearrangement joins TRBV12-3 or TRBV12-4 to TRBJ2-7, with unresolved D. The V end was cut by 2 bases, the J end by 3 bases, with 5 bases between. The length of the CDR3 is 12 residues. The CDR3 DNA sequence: TGTGCCAGCAGTTTAAGAGGCTACGAGCAGTACTTC. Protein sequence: CASSLRGYEQYF.

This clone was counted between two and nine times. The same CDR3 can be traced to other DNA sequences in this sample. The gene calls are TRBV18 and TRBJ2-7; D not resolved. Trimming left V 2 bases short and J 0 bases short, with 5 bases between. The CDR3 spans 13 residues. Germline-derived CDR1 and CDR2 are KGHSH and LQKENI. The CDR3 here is CASSPASSYEQYF. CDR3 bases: TGTGCCAGCTCACCAGCCAGCTCCTACGAGCAGTACTTC. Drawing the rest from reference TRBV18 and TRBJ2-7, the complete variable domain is NAGVMQNPRHLVRRRGQEARLRCSPMKGHSHVYWYRQLPEEGLKFMVYLQKENIIDESGMPKERFSAEFPKEGPSILRIQQVVRGDSAAYFCASSPASSYEQYFGPGTRLTVT.

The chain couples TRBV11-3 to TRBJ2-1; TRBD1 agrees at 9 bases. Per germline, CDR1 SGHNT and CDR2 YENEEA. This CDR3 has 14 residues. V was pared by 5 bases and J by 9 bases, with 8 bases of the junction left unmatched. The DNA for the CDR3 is TGTGCCAGCAGCCCCGGACAGGGGCCCGGTGAGCAGTTCTTC. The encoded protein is CASSPGQGPGEQFF.

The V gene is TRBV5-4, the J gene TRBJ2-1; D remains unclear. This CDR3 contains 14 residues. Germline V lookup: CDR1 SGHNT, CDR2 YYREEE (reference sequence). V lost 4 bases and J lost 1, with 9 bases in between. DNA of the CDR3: TGTGCCAGCAGCCCCTCCAGATCCTACAATGAGCAGTTCTTC. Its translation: CASSPSRSYNEQFF.

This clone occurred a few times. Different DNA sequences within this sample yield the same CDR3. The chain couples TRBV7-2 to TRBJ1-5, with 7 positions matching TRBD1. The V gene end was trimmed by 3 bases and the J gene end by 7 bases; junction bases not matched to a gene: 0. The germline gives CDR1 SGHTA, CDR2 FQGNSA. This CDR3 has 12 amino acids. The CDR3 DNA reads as TGTGCCAGCAGCTTCAGGGGGCAGCCCCAGCATTTT. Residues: CASSFRGQPQHF.

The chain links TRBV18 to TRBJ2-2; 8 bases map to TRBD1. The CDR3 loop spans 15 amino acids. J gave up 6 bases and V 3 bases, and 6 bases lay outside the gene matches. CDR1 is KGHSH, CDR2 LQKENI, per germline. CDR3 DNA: TGTGCCAGCTCACCTATGACAGGGGAGGCCGGGGAGCTGTTTTTT. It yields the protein CASSPMTGEAGELFF.

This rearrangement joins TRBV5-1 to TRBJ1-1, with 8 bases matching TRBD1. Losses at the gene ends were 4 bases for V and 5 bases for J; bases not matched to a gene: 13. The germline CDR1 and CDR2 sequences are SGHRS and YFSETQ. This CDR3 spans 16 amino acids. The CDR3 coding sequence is TGCGCCAGCAGCCCCGCCTTCCAGGGGGCAAGGACTGAAGCTTTCTTT. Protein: CASSPAFQGARTEAFF.

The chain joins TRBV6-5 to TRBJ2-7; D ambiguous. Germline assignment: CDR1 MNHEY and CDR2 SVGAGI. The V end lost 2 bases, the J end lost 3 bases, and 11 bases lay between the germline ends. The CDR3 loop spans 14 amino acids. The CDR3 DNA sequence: TGTGCCAGCAGTTACAGGGCGAGATACTACGAGCAGTACTTC. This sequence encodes CASSYRARYYEQYF.

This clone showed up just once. This chain's CDR3 is CASSLVSGETQYF. CDR3 bases: TGTGCCAGCAGCTTGGTTAGCGGAGAGACCCAGTACTTC. The gene calls are TRBV5-6 and TRBJ2-5; D might be TRBD2 (6 bases). There are 13 residues in the CDR3. The germline CDR1 and CDR2 sequences are SGHDT and YYEEEE. V lost 0 bases to trimming and J lost 4 bases, with 7 bases between them.

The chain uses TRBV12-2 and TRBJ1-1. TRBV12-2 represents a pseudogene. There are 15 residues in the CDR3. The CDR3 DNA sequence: TGTGCAAGTCGCCACCCGGGACGGGAGAACACTGAAGCTTTCTTT. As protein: CASRHPGRENTEAFF.

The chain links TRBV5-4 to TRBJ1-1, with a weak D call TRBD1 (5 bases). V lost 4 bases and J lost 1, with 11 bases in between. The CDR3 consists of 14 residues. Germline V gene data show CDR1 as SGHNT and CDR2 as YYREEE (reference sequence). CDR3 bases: TGTGCCAGCAGCACTTGGGGGGGGAACACTGAAGCTTTCTTT. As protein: CASSTWGGNTEAFF. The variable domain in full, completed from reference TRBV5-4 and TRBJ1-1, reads ETGVTQSPTHLIKTRGQQVTLRCSSQSGHNTVSWYQQALGQGPQFIFQYYREEENGRGNFPPRFSGLQFPNYSSELNVNALELDDSALYLCASSTWGGNTEAFFGQGTRLTVV.

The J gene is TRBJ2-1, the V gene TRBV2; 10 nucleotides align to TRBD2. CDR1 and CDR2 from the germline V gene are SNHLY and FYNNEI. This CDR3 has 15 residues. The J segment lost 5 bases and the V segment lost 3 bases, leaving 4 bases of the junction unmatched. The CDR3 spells CASSDWLAGDNEQFF. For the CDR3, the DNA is TGTGCCAGCAGTGACTGGCTAGCGGGGGACAATGAGCAGTTCTTC.

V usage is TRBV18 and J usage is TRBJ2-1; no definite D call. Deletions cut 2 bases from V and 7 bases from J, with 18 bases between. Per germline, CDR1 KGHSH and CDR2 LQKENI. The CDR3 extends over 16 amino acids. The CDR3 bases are TGTGCCAGCTCACCAAATTACGAATGGGTGGGAAATGAGCAGTTCTTC. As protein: CASSPNYEWVGNEQFF.

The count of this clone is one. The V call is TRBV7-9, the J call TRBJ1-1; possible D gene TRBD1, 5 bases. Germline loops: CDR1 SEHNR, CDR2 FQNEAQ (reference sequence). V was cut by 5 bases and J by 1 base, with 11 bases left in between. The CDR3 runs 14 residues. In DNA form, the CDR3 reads TGTGCCAGCAGCCTGGGTGGGGCGAACACTGAAGCTTTCTTT. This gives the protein CASSLGGANTEAFF.

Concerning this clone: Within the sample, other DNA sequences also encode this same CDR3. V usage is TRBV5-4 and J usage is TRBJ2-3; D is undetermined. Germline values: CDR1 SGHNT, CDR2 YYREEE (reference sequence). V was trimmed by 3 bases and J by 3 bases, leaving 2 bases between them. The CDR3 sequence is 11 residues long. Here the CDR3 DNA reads TGTGCCAGCAGCTCGACAGATACGCAGTATTTT. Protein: CASSSTDTQYF.

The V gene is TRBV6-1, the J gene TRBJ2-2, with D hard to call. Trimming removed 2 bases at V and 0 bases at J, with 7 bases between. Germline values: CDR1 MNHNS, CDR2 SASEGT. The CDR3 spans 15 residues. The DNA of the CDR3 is TGTGCCAGCAGTGAATTTCCCGCGAACACCGGGGAGCTGTTTTTT. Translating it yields CASSEFPANTGELFF.

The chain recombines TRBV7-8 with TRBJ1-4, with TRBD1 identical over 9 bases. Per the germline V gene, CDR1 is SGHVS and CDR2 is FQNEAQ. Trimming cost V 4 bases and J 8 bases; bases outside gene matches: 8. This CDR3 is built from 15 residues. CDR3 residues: CASSSTGQGREKLFF. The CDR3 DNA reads TGTGCCAGCAGCTCCACCGGACAGGGGCGGGAAAAACTGTTTTTT.

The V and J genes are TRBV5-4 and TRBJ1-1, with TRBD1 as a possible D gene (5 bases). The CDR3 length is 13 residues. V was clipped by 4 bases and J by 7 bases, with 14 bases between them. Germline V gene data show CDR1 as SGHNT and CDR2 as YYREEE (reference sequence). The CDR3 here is CASSLGPTDEAFF. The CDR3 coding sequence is TGTGCCAGCAGCCTGGGACCGACTGATGAAGCTTTCTTT.

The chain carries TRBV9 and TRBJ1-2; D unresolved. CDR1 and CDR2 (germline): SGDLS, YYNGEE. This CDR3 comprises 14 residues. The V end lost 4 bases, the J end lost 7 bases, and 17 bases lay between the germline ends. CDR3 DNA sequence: TGTGCCAGCAGCCCCCGGGGAGGCTTATCTGGCTACACCTTC. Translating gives CASSPRGGLSGYTF.

CDR3 residues: CASGRGSTDTQYF. CDR3 coding DNA: TGTGCCAGCGGCAGGGGGAGCACAGATACGCAGTATTTT. The chain uses TRBV11-3 and TRBJ2-3; TRBD1 matches at 7 bases. The CDR3 totals 13 residues. Germline-derived CDR1 and CDR2 are SGHNT and YENEEA. Losses at the gene ends were 8 bases for V and 0 bases for J; bases not matched to a gene: 2.